Listed below are T cell receptor beta chains from one sample, sequenced in a study of shared clonotypes between healthy human individuals. The table came from immunoSEQ multiplex PCR; TCRdb's copy has only in-frame clones and leaves some out. Seen here are approximately 2.3 million clones, about 92% observed once, and the top ten hold about 0.39%. Sequenced material: naive CD4+ T cells from PBMCs. The receptors derive from a young man in good health. Some clones in this sample may be carry-over from other donors' samples. Each CDR3 is given with its conserved first and last residue. A D gene is named only where the DNA matches it firmly. Clone size is stated in some rows and not others, as once, few, many or a class when expanded.

D gene: -; J gene: TRBJ2-7; clone size: -; V gene: TRBV11-3; CDR3 protein: CASSLDLGRGGEQYF; CDR3 DNA: TGTGCCAGCAGCTTAGATTTAGGCAGGGGAGGCGAGCAGTACTTC
D gene: TRBD2; J gene: TRBJ2-7; clone size: -; V gene: TRBV12-5; CDR3 protein: CASGLGTSGPYEQYF; CDR3 DNA: TGTGCTAGTGGTTTAGGGACTAGCGGACCATACGAGCAGTACTTC
D gene: -; J gene: TRBJ2-3; clone size: -; V gene: TRBV28; CDR3 protein: CASSSDTTDTQYF; CDR3 DNA: TGTGCCAGCAGTTCAGATACGACAGATACGCAGTATTTT
D gene: TRBD1; J gene: TRBJ1-5; clone size: -; V gene: TRBV6-5; CDR3 protein: CASRPWTGNDQPQHF; CDR3 DNA: TGTGCCAGCAGACCGTGGACAGGGAATGATCAGCCCCAGCATTTT
D gene: -; J gene: TRBJ2-2; clone size: -; V gene: TRBV7-6; CDR3 protein: CASSLGVVRATGELFF; CDR3 DNA: TGTGCCAGCAGCTTAGGGGTAGTCAGGGCCACCGGGGAGCTGTTTTTT
D gene: -; J gene: TRBJ1-3; clone size: -; V gene: TRBV9; CDR3 protein: CASSGEDIQPGNTIYF; CDR3 DNA: TGTGCCAGCAGCGGCGAAGACATCCAACCTGGAAACACCATATATTTT
D gene: -; J gene: TRBJ2-1; clone size: -; V gene: TRBV6-1; CDR3 protein: CASSEAVRLVYEQFF; CDR3 DNA: TGTGCCAGCAGTGAAGCTGTGCGACTAGTCTATGAGCAGTTCTTC
D gene: TRBD2; J gene: TRBJ2-7; clone size: -; V gene: TRBV4-2; CDR3 protein: CASSQTYLAGGSYEQYF; CDR3 DNA: TGTGCCAGCAGCCAGACCTACCTAGCGGGAGGTTCCTACGAGCAGTACTTC
D gene: -; J gene: TRBJ2-2; clone size: -; V gene: TRBV2; CDR3 protein: CASSDRGNTGELFF; CDR3 DNA: TGTGCCAGCAGTGACAGGGGGAACACCGGGGAGCTGTTTTTT
D gene: TRBD1; J gene: TRBJ1-1; clone size: -; V gene: TRBV5-6; CDR3 protein: CASSWDRVTEAFF; CDR3 DNA: TGTGCCAGCAGCTGGGACAGGGTCACTGAAGCTTTCTTT
D gene: -; J gene: TRBJ2-7; clone size: -; V gene: TRBV7-9; CDR3 protein: CASALTPTYEQYF; CDR3 DNA: TGTGCCAGTGCCTTAACCCCCACCTACGAGCAGTACTTC
D gene: -; J gene: TRBJ2-7; clone size: -; V gene: TRBV5-1; CDR3 protein: CASSLLEFSYEQYF; CDR3 DNA: TGCGCCAGCAGCTTGCTAGAATTCTCCTACGAGCAGTACTTC
D gene: -; J gene: TRBJ2-1; clone size: -; V gene: TRBV28; CDR3 protein: CASSFWAWRSSYNEQFF; CDR3 DNA: TGTGCCAGCAGTTTTTGGGCGTGGCGGAGCTCCTACAATGAGCAGTTCTTC
D gene: TRBD2; J gene: TRBJ2-2; clone size: few; V gene: TRBV5-4; CDR3 protein: CASSSGTSGTNTGELFF; CDR3 DNA: TGTGCCAGCAGCTCCGGGACTAGCGGCACGAACACCGGGGAGCTGTTTTTT
D gene: -; J gene: TRBJ2-2; clone size: -; V gene: TRBV28; CDR3 protein: CASSPHGGTGELFF; CDR3 DNA: TGTGCCAGCAGTCCTCACGGAGGGACCGGGGAGCTGTTTTTT
D gene: -; J gene: TRBJ1-5; clone size: few; V gene: TRBV19; CDR3 protein: CASSIVGGVQPQHF; CDR3 DNA: TGTGCCAGTAGTATAGTTGGGGGAGTTCAGCCCCAGCATTTT
D gene: -; J gene: TRBJ2-5; clone size: -; V gene: TRBV6-5; CDR3 protein: CASSRMSNQETQYF; CDR3 DNA: TGTGCCAGCAGTAGAATGTCGAACCAAGAGACCCAGTACTTC
D gene: -; J gene: TRBJ1-1; clone size: -; V gene: TRBV5-1; CDR3 protein: CASSLSGDTEAFF; CDR3 DNA: TGCGCCAGCAGCTTGTCCGGGGACACTGAAGCTTTCTTT
D gene: -; J gene: TRBJ2-7; clone size: -; V gene: TRBV9; CDR3 protein: CASSEGLNREQYF; CDR3 DNA: TGTGCCAGCAGCGAGGGACTCAATCGCGAGCAGTACTTC
D gene: -; J gene: TRBJ2-1; clone size: -; V gene: TRBV6-1; CDR3 protein: CASSVTGTGLLYNEQFF; CDR3 DNA: TGTGCCAGCAGTGTTACGGGGACTGGCCTACTCTACAATGAGCAGTTCTTC
D gene: -; J gene: TRBJ1-5; clone size: -; V gene: TRBV6-6; CDR3 protein: CATRDGLNQPQHF; CDR3 DNA: TGTGCCACCCGGGACGGACTCAATCAGCCCCAGCATTTT
D gene: TRBD1; J gene: TRBJ1-2; clone size: -; V gene: TRBV6-5; CDR3 protein: CASRRDRTNYGYTF; CDR3 DNA: TGTGCCAGCAGGAGGGACAGGACTAACTATGGCTACACCTTC
D gene: -; J gene: TRBJ2-7; clone size: -; V gene: TRBV4-2; CDR3 protein: CASSQAMGRNEQYF; CDR3 DNA: TGTGCCAGCAGCCAAGCCATGGGCCGGAACGAGCAGTACTTC
D gene: -; J gene: TRBJ2-3; clone size: -; V gene: TRBV29-1; CDR3 protein: CSAATQRLADTQYF; CDR3 DNA: TGCAGCGCAGCCACCCAAAGACTAGCAGATACGCAGTATTTT
D gene: -; J gene: TRBJ1-2; clone size: once; V gene: TRBV21-1; CDR3 protein: CASNSGTVYGYTF; CDR3 DNA: TGTGCCAGCAATTCCGGCACAGTCTATGGCTACACCTTC
D gene: TRBD1; J gene: TRBJ1-3; clone size: -; V gene: TRBV7-8; CDR3 protein: CASRDLTGIGNTIYF; CDR3 DNA: TGTGCCAGCAGGGATTTGACAGGGATCGGAAACACCATATATTTT
D gene: -; J gene: TRBJ1-5; clone size: -; V gene: TRBV20-1; CDR3 protein: CSASSNQPQHF; CDR3 DNA: TGCAGTGCTAGTTCCAATCAGCCCCAGCATTTT
D gene: TRBD2; J gene: TRBJ2-3; clone size: -; V gene: TRBV7-2; CDR3 protein: CASSQEGTSGTDTQYF; CDR3 DNA: TGTGCCAGCAGCCAGGAGGGGACTAGCGGCACAGATACGCAGTATTTT
D gene: TRBD1; J gene: TRBJ2-7; clone size: -; V gene: TRBV19; CDR3 protein: CASSSRTGGPYEQYF; CDR3 DNA: TGTGCCAGTAGTTCCCGGACAGGGGGCCCCTACGAGCAGTACTTC
D gene: -; J gene: TRBJ2-5; clone size: -; V gene: TRBV7-2; CDR3 protein: CASSLVVPRGETQYF; CDR3 DNA: TGTGCCAGCAGCTTAGTCGTCCCCAGGGGAGAGACCCAGTACTTC
D gene: -; J gene: TRBJ1-3; clone size: -; V gene: TRBV5-1; CDR3 protein: CASSLTGTSGNTIYF; CDR3 DNA: TGCGCCAGCAGCCTGACGGGTACCAGTGGAAACACCATATATTTT
D gene: -; J gene: TRBJ2-5; clone size: -; V gene: TRBV6-5; CDR3 protein: CASSPVGGTQYF; CDR3 DNA: TGTGCCAGCAGTCCGGTCGGGGGGACCCAGTACTTC
D gene: -; J gene: TRBJ2-7; clone size: -; V gene: TRBV30; CDR3 protein: CAWSTGLREQYF; CDR3 DNA: TGTGCCTGGAGTACAGGGTTGAGGGAGCAGTACTTC
D gene: TRBD1; J gene: TRBJ2-5; clone size: -; V gene: TRBV2; CDR3 protein: CASSDETGGFGETQYF; CDR3 DNA: TGTGCCAGCAGTGATGAGACAGGGGGCTTTGGAGAGACCCAGTACTTC
D gene: TRBD1; J gene: TRBJ1-3; clone size: once; V gene: TRBV28; CDR3 protein: CASSLQGAQTGNTIYF; CDR3 DNA: TGTGCCAGCAGTCTTCAGGGGGCGCAAACTGGAAACACCATATATTTT
D gene: -; J gene: TRBJ2-3; clone size: -; V gene: TRBV10-1; CDR3 protein: CASGSSTDTQYF; CDR3 DNA: TGCGCCAGCGGATCGAGCACAGATACGCAGTATTTT
D gene: TRBD1; J gene: TRBJ2-1; clone size: -; V gene: TRBV6-1; CDR3 protein: CASSAKTTGGSYNEQFF; CDR3 DNA: TGTGCCAGCAGTGCAAAAACAACAGGGGGGTCCTACAATGAGCAGTTCTTC
D gene: TRBD1; J gene: TRBJ1-2; clone size: -; V gene: TRBV5-1; CDR3 protein: CASSLGDSGYGYTF; CDR3 DNA: TGCGCCAGCAGCTTGGGGGACAGCGGCTATGGCTACACCTTC
D gene: -; J gene: TRBJ1-1; clone size: -; V gene: TRBV25-1; CDR3 protein: CASSPGLEAFF; CDR3 DNA: TGTGCCAGCAGTCCGGGTCTTGAAGCTTTCTTT
D gene: -; J gene: TRBJ2-3; clone size: -; V gene: TRBV7-6; CDR3 protein: CASSLVAGISTDTQYF; CDR3 DNA: TGTGCCAGCAGCTTAGTGGCGGGGATTAGCACAGATACGCAGTATTTT
D gene: -; J gene: TRBJ1-4; clone size: -; V gene: TRBV27; CDR3 protein: CASRRSGPTNEKLFF; CDR3 DNA: TGTGCCAGCAGGAGATCAGGGCCTACTAATGAAAAACTGTTTTTT
D gene: -; J gene: TRBJ1-1; clone size: -; V gene: TRBV29-1; CDR3 protein: CSVARDYNTEAFF; CDR3 DNA: TGCAGCGTGGCCAGGGACTACAACACTGAAGCTTTCTTT
D gene: -; J gene: TRBJ2-5; clone size: -; V gene: TRBV6-5; CDR3 protein: CASSYWETQYF; CDR3 DNA: TGTGCCAGCAGTTATTGGGAGACCCAGTACTTC
D gene: -; J gene: TRBJ2-3; clone size: -; V gene: TRBV6-5; CDR3 protein: CASSYARGRYTQYF; CDR3 DNA: TGTGCCAGCAGTTACGCGAGGGGTCGTTATACGCAGTATTTT
D gene: -; J gene: TRBJ2-7; clone size: -; V gene: TRBV5-1; CDR3 protein: CASSFIVGYEQYF; CDR3 DNA: TGCGCCAGCAGCTTTATCGTTGGCTACGAGCAGTACTTC
D gene: -; J gene: TRBJ1-2; clone size: -; V gene: TRBV5-1; CDR3 protein: CASSWSPQEGRYGYTF; CDR3 DNA: TGCGCCAGCAGCTGGTCCCCCCAGGAAGGGCGCTATGGCTACACCTTC
D gene: TRBD1; J gene: TRBJ1-2; clone size: -; V gene: TRBV19; CDR3 protein: CASSIPGQGTYGYTF; CDR3 DNA: TGTGCCAGTAGTATCCCCGGACAGGGTACCTATGGCTACACCTTC
D gene: -; J gene: TRBJ2-2; clone size: -; V gene: TRBV5-6; CDR3 protein: CASSTGTPYHTGELFF; CDR3 DNA: TGTGCCAGCAGCACAGGGACACCTTACCACACCGGGGAGCTGTTTTTT
D gene: TRBD1; J gene: TRBJ2-2; clone size: -; V gene: TRBV7-8; CDR3 protein: CASSPDRGPGELFF; CDR3 DNA: TGTGCCAGCAGCCCCGACAGGGGACCTGGGGAGCTGTTTTTT
D gene: -; J gene: TRBJ2-3; clone size: once; V gene: TRBV7-2; CDR3 protein: CASSLARGSKTDTQYF; CDR3 DNA: TGTGCCAGCAGCTTAGCGCGGGGTAGCAAAACAGATACGCAGTATTTT
D gene: -; J gene: TRBJ2-7; clone size: -; V gene: TRBV5-1; CDR3 protein: CASSLIHSPYYEQYF; CDR3 DNA: TGCGCCAGCAGCCTGATTCACTCACCCTACTACGAGCAGTACTTC
D gene: -; J gene: TRBJ1-1; clone size: -; V gene: TRBV5-1; CDR3 protein: CASSLEGGSLAFF; CDR3 DNA: TGCGCCAGCAGCTTGGAGGGGGGCTCACTGGCTTTCTTT
D gene: -; J gene: TRBJ2-2; clone size: -; V gene: TRBV5-1; CDR3 protein: CASSLGPYTGELFF; CDR3 DNA: TGCGCCAGCAGCCTAGGGCCTTACACCGGGGAGCTGTTTTTT
D gene: -; J gene: TRBJ2-5; clone size: once; V gene: TRBV18; CDR3 protein: CASSPPGMGLVETQYF; CDR3 DNA: TGTGCCAGCTCACCCCCGGGTATGGGGTTGGTGGAGACCCAGTACTTC
D gene: -; J gene: TRBJ1-2; clone size: -; V gene: TRBV15; CDR3 protein: CATSREGNPVDYTF; CDR3 DNA: TGTGCCACCAGCAGAGAGGGCAACCCCGTCGACTACACCTTC
D gene: -; J gene: TRBJ1-3; clone size: -; V gene: TRBV2; CDR3 protein: CASSEAEVFGNTIYF; CDR3 DNA: TGTGCCAGCAGTGAAGCAGAGGTTTTTGGAAACACCATATATTTT
D gene: TRBD1; J gene: TRBJ1-5; clone size: -; V gene: TRBV2; CDR3 protein: CASRGQSLNQPQHF; CDR3 DNA: TGTGCCAGCAGGGGACAGAGTCTCAATCAGCCCCAGCATTTT
D gene: TRBD1; J gene: TRBJ1-4; clone size: -; V gene: TRBV28; CDR3 protein: CASLRTGFNEKLFF; CDR3 DNA: TGTGCCAGCCTTAGGACAGGGTTTAATGAAAAACTGTTTTTT
D gene: -; J gene: TRBJ2-5; clone size: -; V gene: TRBV27; CDR3 protein: CASRRQETQYF; CDR3 DNA: TGTGCCAGCAGACGTCAAGAGACCCAGTACTTC